This is a list of T cell receptor beta chains from one sample in a study of cytomegalovirus exposure and HLA in healthy donors. Produced via immunoSEQ multiplex PCR; TCRdb's table is partial and in-frame only. The sample has roughly 100,000 clones; around four fifths are singletons. The sequencing sample was made of PBMCs. The source is a female donor in good health and CMV-seropositive. Each CDR3 is given with its conserved first and last residue. Each record gives: clone size, J gene, V gene, D gene, CDR3 protein, CDR3 DNA. The D gene is left open where the match is weak. Not all rows give a size; the values are once, few, many and, for expanded clones, a class.

>.|TRBJ2-7|TRBV4-2|.
CASSQVGLAEGGEQYF
TGTGCCAGCAGCCAAGTGGGCCTAGCGGAGGGGGGCGAGCAGTACTTC
>.|TRBJ1-1|TRBV27|TRBD1
CAPGQGNTEAFF
TGTGCCCCAGGACAGGGGAACACTGAAGCTTTCTTT
>once|TRBJ1-2|TRBV9|TRBD1
CASSVEGQGYYGYTF
TGTGCCAGCAGCGTAGAAGGACAGGGGTACTATGGCTACACCTTC
>.|TRBJ1-3|TRBV6-6|TRBD1
CASSYDDRGRNTIYF
TGTGCCAGCAGTTACGATGACAGGGGGAGAAACACCATATATTTT
>few|TRBJ1-2|TRBV29-1|TRBD1
CSVGGAGGAYGYTF
TGCAGCGTTGGCGGGGCAGGGGGCGCGTATGGCTACACCTTC
>.|TRBJ2-1|TRBV5-1|.
CASSFGYNEQFF
TGCGCCAGCAGTTTCGGCTACAATGAGCAGTTCTTC
>few|TRBJ1-2|TRBV30|TRBD1
CAWGEGANYGYTF
TGTGCCTGGGGAGAGGGGGCGAACTATGGCTACACCTTC
>.|TRBJ1-3|TRBV7-7|.
CASSFDRSPGNTIYF
TGTGCCAGCAGCTTCGACAGATCCCCTGGAAACACCATATATTTT
>.|TRBJ2-1|TRBV6-1|.
CASIMRVGRNEQFF
TGTGCCAGCATCATGAGGGTCGGAAGGAATGAGCAGTTCTTC
>.|TRBJ1-2|TRBV9|.
CASSVALGAGPGYTF
TGTGCCAGCAGCGTAGCGTTGGGGGCCGGCCCTGGCTACACCTTC
>.|TRBJ1-6|TRBV2|TRBD1
CASRRDRVSYNSPLHF
TGTGCCAGCAGACGGGACAGGGTGTCCTATAATTCACCCCTCCACTTT
>.|TRBJ2-7|TRBV6-5|TRBD1
CASSYSAQTGGYEQYF
TGTGCCAGCAGTTACTCGGCGCAGACAGGGGGCTACGAGCAGTACTTC
>few|TRBJ2-5|TRBV5-1|.
CASSLSSGRETQYF
TGCGCCAGCAGCTTGTCCTCAGGGAGGGAGACCCAGTACTTC
>large|TRBJ1-4|TRBV7-9|.
CASSLGSNEKLFF
TGTGCCAGCAGCTTAGGTAGTAATGAAAAACTGTTTTTT